This TCR beta chain originates from a study of siplizumab effects on memory and regulatory T cells. Study findings and constraints: Siplizumab produced a significant reduction in alloreactive sequences that were traceable to unstimulated CD4+ memory cells. About 75-97% of proliferating CD4+ or CD8+ clones had no assignable naive or memory phenotype. In unstimulated cells, naive T cells appeared more diverse than memory T cells and seemed major alloresponse contributors.

CDR1 is SGHNT and CDR2 is YYREEE in the germline V gene (reference sequence). This CDR3 is 15 amino acids long. Trimming took 4 bases from V and 5 from J; bases not matched to a gene: 8. Concerning this clone: Antigen unknown.

TCRdb keeps only in-frame clones here, not all; method: immunoSEQ multiplex PCR. The data show some 97,000 clones, around 90% seen once. The receptor was derived from a human donor in good health. Some clones in this sample may be carry-over from other donors' samples. V usage is TRBV5-4 and J usage is TRBJ2-1, with 8 nucleotides matching TRBD1. Material: CD4+ T cells sorted from blood. Written as DNA, the CDR3 is TGTGCCAGCAGCCAGATGACAGGGGCGGACAATGAGCAGTTCTTC. Translating it yields CASSQMTGADNEQFF. The variable domain in full, with the rest retrieved from reference TRBV5-4 and TRBJ2-1, is ETGVTQSPTHLIKTRGQQVTLRCSSQSGHNTVSWYQQALGQGPQFIFQYYREEENGRGNFPPRFSGLQFPNYSSELNVNALELDDSALYLCASSQMTGADNEQFFGPGTRLTVL.